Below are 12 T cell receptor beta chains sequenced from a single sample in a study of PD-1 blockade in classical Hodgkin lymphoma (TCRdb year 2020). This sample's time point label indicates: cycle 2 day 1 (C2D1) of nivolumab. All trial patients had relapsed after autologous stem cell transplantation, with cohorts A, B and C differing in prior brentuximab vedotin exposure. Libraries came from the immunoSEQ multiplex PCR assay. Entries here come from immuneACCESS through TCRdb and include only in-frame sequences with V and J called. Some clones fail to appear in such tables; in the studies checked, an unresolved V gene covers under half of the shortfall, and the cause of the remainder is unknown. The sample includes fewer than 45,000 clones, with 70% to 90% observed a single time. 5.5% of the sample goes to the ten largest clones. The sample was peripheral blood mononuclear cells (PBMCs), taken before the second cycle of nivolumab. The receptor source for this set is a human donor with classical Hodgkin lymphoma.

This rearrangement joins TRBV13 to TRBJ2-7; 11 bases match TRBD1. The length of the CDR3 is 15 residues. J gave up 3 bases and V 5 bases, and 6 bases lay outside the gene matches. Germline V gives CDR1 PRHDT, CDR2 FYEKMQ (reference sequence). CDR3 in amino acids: CASSIRGTGGYEQYF. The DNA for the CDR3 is TGTGCCAGCAGCATCCGAGGGACAGGGGGCTACGAGCAGTACTTC.

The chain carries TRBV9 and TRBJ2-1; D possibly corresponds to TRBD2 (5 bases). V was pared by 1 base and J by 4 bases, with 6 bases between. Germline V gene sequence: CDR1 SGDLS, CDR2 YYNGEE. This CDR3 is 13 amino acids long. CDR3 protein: CASSVLAYNEQFF. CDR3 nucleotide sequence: TGTGCCAGCAGCGTACTAGCTTACAATGAGCAGTTCTTC.

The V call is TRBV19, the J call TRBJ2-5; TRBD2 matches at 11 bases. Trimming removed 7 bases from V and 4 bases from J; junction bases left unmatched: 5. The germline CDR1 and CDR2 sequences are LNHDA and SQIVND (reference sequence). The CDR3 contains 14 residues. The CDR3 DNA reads TGTGCCAGTATGGGGCTAGCGGGAGGAGAGACCCAGTACTTC. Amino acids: CASMGLAGGETQYF.

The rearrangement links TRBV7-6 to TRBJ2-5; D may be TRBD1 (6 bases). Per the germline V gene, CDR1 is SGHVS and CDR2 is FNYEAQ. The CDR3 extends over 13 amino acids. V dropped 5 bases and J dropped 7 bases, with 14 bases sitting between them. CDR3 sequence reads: CASSAKGGGTQYF. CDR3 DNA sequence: TGTGCCAGCAGCGCCAAAGGGGGTGGGACCCAGTACTTC. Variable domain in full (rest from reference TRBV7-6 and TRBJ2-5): GAGVSQSPRYKVTKRGQDVALRCDPISGHVSLYWYRQALGQGPEFLTYFNYEAQQDKSGLPNDRFSAERPEGSISTLTIQRTEQRDSAMYRCASSAKGGGTQYFGPGTRLLVL.

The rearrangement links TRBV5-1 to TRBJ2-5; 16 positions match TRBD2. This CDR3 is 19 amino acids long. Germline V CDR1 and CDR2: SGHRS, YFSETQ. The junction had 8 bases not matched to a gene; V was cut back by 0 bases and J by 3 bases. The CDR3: CASSLAGTSGGAPKETQYF. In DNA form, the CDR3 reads TGCGCCAGCAGCTTGGCGGGGACTAGCGGGGGGGCGCCAAAAGAGACCCAGTACTTC. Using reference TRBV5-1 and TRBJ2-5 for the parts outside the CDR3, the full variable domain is KAGVTQTPRYLIKTRGQQVTLSCSPISGHRSVSWYQQTPGQGLQFLFEYFSETQRNKGNFPGRFSGRQFSNSRSEMNVSTLELGDSALYLCASSLAGTSGGAPKETQYFGPGTRLLVL.

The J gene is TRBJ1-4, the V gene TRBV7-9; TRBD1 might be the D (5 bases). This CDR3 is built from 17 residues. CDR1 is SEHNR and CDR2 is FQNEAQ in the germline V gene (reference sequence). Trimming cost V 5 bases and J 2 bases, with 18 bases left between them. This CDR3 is CASSPPRVDVTNEKLFF. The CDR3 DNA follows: TGTGCCAGCAGCCCCCCCAGGGTAGATGTGACTAATGAAAAACTGTTTTTT.

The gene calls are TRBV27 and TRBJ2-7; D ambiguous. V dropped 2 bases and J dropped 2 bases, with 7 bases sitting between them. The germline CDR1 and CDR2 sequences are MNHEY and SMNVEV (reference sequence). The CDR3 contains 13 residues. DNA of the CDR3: TGTGCCAGCAGTTTAGCAGAGACCTACGAGCAGTACTTC. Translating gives CASSLAETYEQYF.

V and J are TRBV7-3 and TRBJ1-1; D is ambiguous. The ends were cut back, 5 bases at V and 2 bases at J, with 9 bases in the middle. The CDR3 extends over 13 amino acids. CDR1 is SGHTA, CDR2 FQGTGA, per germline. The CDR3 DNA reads TGTGCCAGCAGCCTCCGGCTTAACACTGAAGCTTTCTTT. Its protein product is CASSLRLNTEAFF.

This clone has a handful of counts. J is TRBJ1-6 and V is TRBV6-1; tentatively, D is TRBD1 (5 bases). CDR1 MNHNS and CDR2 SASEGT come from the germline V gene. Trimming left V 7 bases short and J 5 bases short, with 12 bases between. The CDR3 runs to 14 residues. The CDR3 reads CASTVRGDNSPLHF. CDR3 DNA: TGTGCCAGCACCGTGCGGGGGGATAATTCACCCCTCCACTTT.

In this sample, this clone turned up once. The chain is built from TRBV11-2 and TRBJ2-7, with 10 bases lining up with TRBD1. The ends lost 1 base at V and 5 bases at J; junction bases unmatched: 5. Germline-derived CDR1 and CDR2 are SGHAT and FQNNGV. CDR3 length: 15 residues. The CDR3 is CASSLAPTGGHEQYF. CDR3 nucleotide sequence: TGTGCCAGCAGCTTAGCTCCGACAGGGGGCCACGAGCAGTACTTC.

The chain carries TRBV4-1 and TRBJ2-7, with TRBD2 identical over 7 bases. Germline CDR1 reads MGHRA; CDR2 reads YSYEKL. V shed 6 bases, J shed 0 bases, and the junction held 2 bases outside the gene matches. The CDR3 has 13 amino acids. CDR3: CASRASGSYEQYF. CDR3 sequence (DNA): TGCGCCAGCAGAGCTAGCGGCTCCTACGAGCAGTACTTC.

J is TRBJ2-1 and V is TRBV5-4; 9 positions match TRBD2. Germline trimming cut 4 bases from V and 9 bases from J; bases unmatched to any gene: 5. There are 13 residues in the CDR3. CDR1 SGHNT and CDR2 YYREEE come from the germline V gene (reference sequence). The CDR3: CASSPRLAVEQFF. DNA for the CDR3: TGTGCCAGCAGCCCCCGACTAGCGGTTGAGCAGTTCTTC.